Reported below is one TCR beta chain. Its antigen has not been determined. No clone much larger than this one lies a single base away; base qualities are absent. These data originate in a study of Graves' ophthalmopathy and Graves' hyperthyroidism (dated by TCRdb to 2017 to 2018). About the full investigation: Peripheral blood was collected at initial diagnosis, before any treatment. The study used signatures of the TCR beta repertoire to tell Graves' ophthalmopathy apart from Graves' hyperthyroidism and to predict which patients would progress to ophthalmopathy. In total, 135 blood samples were TCR-sequenced: around 42 ophthalmopathy, 80 or so hyperthyroidism and some 17 hyperthyroidism-to-ophthalmopathy patients. To explore V-J signatures distinguishing ophthalmopathy from hyperthyroidism, a discovery set of approximately 100 patients (fewer than 45 ophthalmopathy, 57 stable hyperthyroidism) was enrolled. For independent validation, a separate cohort was made up of around 18 hyperthyroidism patients plus 17 patients who later progressed from hyperthyroidism to ophthalmopathy. In five or six hyperthyroidism patients, T-cell repertoires of thyroid tissue and blood were compared. After sampling, hyperthyroidism patients received methimazole starting at 30 mg daily, and ophthalmopathy patients received high-dose intravenous methylprednisolone. The 75 to 100 discovery patients were divided at random into training and test sets in a 7:3 ratio.

For repertoire sequencing, the TCR beta CDR3 regions were amplified from RNA transcripts. HTBI primers and the Qiagen OneStep RT-PCR kit were used in a first-round RT-PCR, which was followed by a second-round multiplex PCR, size selection and purification. The libraries underwent paired-end sequencing with 100 bp reads on an Illumina HiSeq2000. Concerning the study's data processing: Reads were processed with SOAPnuke, discarding reads with adapters, uncalled bases, mean Phred below 15, or no exact constant-primer or identifier match. COPE v1.2.5 was used to merge high-quality paired reads. Unique nucleotide sequences were defined as clonotypes and aligned to IMGT TRB V, D and J references using MiTCR v1.1. The analysis was limited to V-J combinations with a frequency above 0.0001, which together covered 99.2% of repertoires. For each V-J combination, a TCR clonal expansion and chaos score was defined as F50 clonal expansion divided by the chaos observed in the TCRdist matrix. Welch's t-statistics and random forest were used to reduce features to about 14 V-J combinations, which were fed into a naive Bayes classifier. The similarity between thyroid and blood repertoires was quantified using the Morisita-Horn index. Clones were called with MiXCR by TCRdb after fastp trimmed the public reads at Q25, and only in-frame beta chains were retained. Rows merge per CDR3 protein into single entries with the most common DNA and genes. The V and J calls here are based on TCRdb, not the publication. This sample lists 170,000 or so distinct CDR3 sequences; 30% to 45% were detected once. The ten largest make up approximately 9% of the sample.

At the junction V is shortened by 6 bases and J by 3 bases; bases outside the gene matches: 7. The CDR3 numbers 14 residues from cysteine through phenylalanine. The CDR3 DNA has 42 bases and is translated from base 1. CDR1 and CDR2 are read off the germline V gene as MDHEN and SYDVKM. Study-level results and caveats: In cross-validation, the 13-signature model distinguished ophthalmopathy from stable hyperthyroidism with around 86% sensitivity and 81% to 82% specificity, while in the test set the corresponding values were roughly 80% and 75%. Sample size was not statistically predetermined, and group allocation was not concealed from the investigators. In validation, the model predicted ophthalmopathy progression with less than 71% sensitivity and approximately 72% specificity; around twelve predicted patients were CT-confirmed with GO in a median of approximately 6.5 months. Most of the expanded thyroid clonotypes with a frequency above 0.001 were also detected in blood, and it was suggested that the thyroid immune response may be reflected by blood repertoires.

Ophthalmopathy patients had moderately to severely active disease, Clinical Activity Score of at least 3, NOSPECS grade of at least 4, and disease duration under 3 months. Patients with other autoimmune diseases, uncontrolled infections, pregnancy or lactation were excluded from the study. Clinical symptoms, serum thyroxine, TRAb, thyroid ultrasound and orbital computed tomography were used for diagnosis. PBMCs were isolated from about 9.1 ml of fresh peripheral blood by Ficoll-Paque density gradient centrifugation. Trizol reagent was used to extract the total RNA, and its quality was then checked on an Agilent 2100 Bioanalyzer.

Sequencing was carried out using peripheral blood. This receptor was taken from a man between 25 and 39 years old with Graves' ophthalmopathy. Donor details come from another sample of the same person, matched by shared clones. This receptor chain uses TRBV28 and TRBJ1-1, and TRBD1 matches 7 of the central bases. The nucleotides read TGTGCCAGCAGGCTAGGGGGCGGCGACACTGAAGCTTTCTTT. This gives the protein CASRLGGGDTEAFF.